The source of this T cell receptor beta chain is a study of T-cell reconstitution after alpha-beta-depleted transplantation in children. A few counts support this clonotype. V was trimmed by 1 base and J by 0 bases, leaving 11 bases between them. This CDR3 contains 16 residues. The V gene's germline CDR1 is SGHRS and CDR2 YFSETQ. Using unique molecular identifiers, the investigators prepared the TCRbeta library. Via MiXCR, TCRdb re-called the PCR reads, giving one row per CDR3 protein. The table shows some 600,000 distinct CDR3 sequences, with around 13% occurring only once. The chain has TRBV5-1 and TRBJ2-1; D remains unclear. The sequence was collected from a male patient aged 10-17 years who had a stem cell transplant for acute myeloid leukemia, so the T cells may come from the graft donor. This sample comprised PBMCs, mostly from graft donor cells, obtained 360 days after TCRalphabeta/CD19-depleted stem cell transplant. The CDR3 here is CASSLQGPDSYNEQFF. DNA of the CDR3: TGCGCCAGCAGCTTGCAAGGGCCAGACTCCTACAATGAGCAGTTCTTC.